This is a list of T cell receptor beta chains from one sample in a study of T cell repertoires in ileal Crohn's disease. Only in-frame clones appear in the TCRdb table, and some are missing; sequencing was by immunoSEQ multiplex PCR. The data show thousands of clones, approximately 80% seen once. Sequencing was carried out using ileal tissue. These receptors were collected from an adult with Crohn's disease. CDR3s include the opening cysteine and the closing phenylalanine or tryptophan. Rows may omit the clone size; those that give it use once, few, many or a size class.

CDR3aa,j_gene,abundance,v_gene
CATSDGNSYEQYF,TRBJ2-7,-,TRBV15
CASSSQQGDTEAFF,TRBJ1-1,-,TRBV14
CASSLGWATTDTQYF,TRBJ2-3,-,TRBV7-9
CASSTQGQRNGYTF,TRBJ1-2,-,TRBV19
CASSLTQNTEAFF,TRBJ1-1,-,TRBV7-8
CASSSYRGRAQYF,TRBJ2-3,once,TRBV28
CASSSPRDEQYF,TRBJ2-7,-,TRBV6-6
CASSPWRTSGTQETQYF,TRBJ2-5,-,TRBV28
CAWAPLGANEKLFF,TRBJ1-4,-,TRBV30
CASSLRVELLQETQYF,TRBJ2-5,-,TRBV5-6
CASSQELDGANVLTF,TRBJ2-6,-,TRBV4-3
CASSLVRKSKAGNEQFF,TRBJ2-1,-,TRBV11-3
CASSVERATFTYNEQFF,TRBJ2-1,-,TRBV9
CASSSLTSGRWEQYF,TRBJ2-7,-,TRBV27
CASRNGVSEQYF,TRBJ2-7,-,TRBV27
CASSFTYASEQYF,TRBJ2-7,-,TRBV5-8
CATSRDLLSGSVAGELFF,TRBJ2-2,-,TRBV15
CASSQSTGTDTQYF,TRBJ2-3,-,TRBV16
CASSSSAASYEQYF,TRBJ2-7,-,TRBV5-8
CASSPIRGGSGSTDTQYF,TRBJ2-3,-,TRBV28
CAWRKGSYEQYF,TRBJ2-7,-,TRBV30
CASSPKEAETQYF,TRBJ2-4,-,TRBV7-9
CASRERQGGRVYTF,TRBJ1-2,once,TRBV28
CASSLAKLEADEQYF,TRBJ2-7,-,TRBV7-6
CASSLRGTENEKLFF,TRBJ1-4,-,TRBV5-1
CASSLTYSYEQYF,TRBJ2-7,-,TRBV16
CASSELRGEQYF,TRBJ2-7,-,TRBV2
CASSLEVEKLFF,TRBJ1-4,-,TRBV7-9